Sequencing of this TCR beta chain was carried out in a study of shared T cell receptors in the human thymus. Here immunoSEQ multiplex PCR was the method, and the copy in TCRdb shows in-frame clones only, minus some. The sample records some 760,000 clones, approximately 85% being singletons. V lost 2 bases, J lost 5 bases, and 11 bases stayed unmatched. Germline V gives CDR1 MNHEY, CDR2 SMNVEV (reference sequence). The CDR3 length is 18 residues. The data were also submitted as part of a second study, on human thymus T cells. This second study says: The people who donated were healthy Finnish babies having corrective surgery for congenital heart defects. Corrective heart surgery yielded resections, and these provided the thymus tissue. V and J genes seemed to be used with bias in thymic and blood repertoires. As related research reported, thymic repertoires overlapped highly among unrelated individuals.

Sample: thymocytes. The source is a girl under three years old with a congenital heart defect. This chain links TRBV27 with TRBJ1-6; TRBD1 matches at 8 bases. In nucleotides, the CDR3 is TGTGCCAGCAGTTTAGACAGGGGCGCTTATCGGGATAATTCACCCCTCCACTTT. Its protein is CASSLDRGAYRDNSPLHF.